The present T cell receptor beta chain was sequenced within a study of cytomegalovirus exposure and HLA in healthy donors. The study's findings and limits: When analyzed later, a missense DCLRE1C variant was found to be linked to TCR beta V- and J-gene trimming. Judged likely to be a sequencing artifact was a cluster of highly shared sequence variants. What a later analysis showed was that several of the most significant clusters appeared linked to common viral pathogens.

V gave up 8 bases and J gave up 4 bases; unmatched junction bases: 11. From germline, CDR1 is SQVTM and CDR2 ANQGSEA. There are 15 residues in the CDR3. In the case of this clone: Antigen specificity is unknown.

Primers: 60 Vbeta forward and 13 Jbeta reverse. Repertoires were generated with immunoSEQ multiplex PCR, while TCRdb's copy carries only in-frame clones and drops some. The repertoire consists of approximately 99,000 clones, with approximately 81% occurring once and the leading ten covering more than 2.5%. The V call is TRBV29-1, the J call TRBJ2-5; TRBD1 matches at 12 bases. Sequenced input: PBMCs. The sequence came from a male donor in good health and CMV-seropositive. CDR3 residues: CSLRPGQGAGETQYF. CDR3 DNA: TGCAGCCTCCGACCGGGACAGGGGGCTGGAGAGACCCAGTACTTC.